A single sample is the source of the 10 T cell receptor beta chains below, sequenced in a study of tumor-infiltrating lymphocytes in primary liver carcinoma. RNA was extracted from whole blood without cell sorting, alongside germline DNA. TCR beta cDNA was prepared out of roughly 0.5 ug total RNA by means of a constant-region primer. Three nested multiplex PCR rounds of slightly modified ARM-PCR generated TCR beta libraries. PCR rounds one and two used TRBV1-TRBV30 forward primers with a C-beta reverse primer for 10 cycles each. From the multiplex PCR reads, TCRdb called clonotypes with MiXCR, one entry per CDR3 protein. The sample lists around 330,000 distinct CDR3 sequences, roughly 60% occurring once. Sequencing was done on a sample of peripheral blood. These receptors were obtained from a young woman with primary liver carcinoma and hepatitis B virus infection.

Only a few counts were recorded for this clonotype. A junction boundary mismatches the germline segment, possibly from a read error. CDR3 region: CASHGQNTGELFF. CDR3 nucleotides: TGCGCCAGCCACGGACAGAACACCGGGGAGCTGTTTTTT. The chain combines TRBV6-2 or TRBV6-3 with TRBJ2-2, with D tentatively TRBD1 (5 bases). This CDR3 has 13 residues. In germline, CDR1 is MNHEY, CDR2 SVGEGT.

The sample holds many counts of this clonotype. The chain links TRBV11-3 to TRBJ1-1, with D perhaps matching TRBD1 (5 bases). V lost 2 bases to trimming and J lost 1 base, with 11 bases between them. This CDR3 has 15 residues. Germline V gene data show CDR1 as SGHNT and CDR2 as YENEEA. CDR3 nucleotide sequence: TGTGCCAGCAGCTTAATTTCCGGGACGAACACTGAAGCTTTCTTT. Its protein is CASSLISGTNTEAFF.

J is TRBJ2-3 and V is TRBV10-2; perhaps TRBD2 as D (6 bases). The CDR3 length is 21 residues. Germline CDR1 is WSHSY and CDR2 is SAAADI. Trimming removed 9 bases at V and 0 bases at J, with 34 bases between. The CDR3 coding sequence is TGCGCCAGTAGGCGGGGCAGGCTAGAGGGAGATCGGAGTCCTAGCACAGATACGCAGTATTTT. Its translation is CASRRGRLEGDRSPSTDTQYF.

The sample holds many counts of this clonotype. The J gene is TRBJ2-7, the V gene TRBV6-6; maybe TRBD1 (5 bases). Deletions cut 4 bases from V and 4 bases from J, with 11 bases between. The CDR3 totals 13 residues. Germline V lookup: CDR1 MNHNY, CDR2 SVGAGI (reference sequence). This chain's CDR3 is CASSSQGRYEQYF. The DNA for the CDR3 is TGTGCCAGCAGTTCCCAGGGAAGATACGAGCAGTACTTC.

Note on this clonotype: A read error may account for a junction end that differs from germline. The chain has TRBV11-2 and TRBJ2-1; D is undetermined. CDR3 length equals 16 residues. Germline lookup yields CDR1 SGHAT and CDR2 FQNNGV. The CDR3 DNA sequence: TGTGCGAGCAGCTCGCTTAGGGCTAACTCCTACAATGAGCAGTTCTTC. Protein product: CASSSLRANSYNEQFF.

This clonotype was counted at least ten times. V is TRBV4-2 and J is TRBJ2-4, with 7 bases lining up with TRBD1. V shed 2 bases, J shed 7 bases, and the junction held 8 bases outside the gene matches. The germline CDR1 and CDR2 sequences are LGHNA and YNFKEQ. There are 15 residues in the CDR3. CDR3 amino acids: CASSQQTGDKNIQYF. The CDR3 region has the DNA TGTGCCAGCAGCCAACAAACAGGGGATAAGAACATTCAGTACTTC.

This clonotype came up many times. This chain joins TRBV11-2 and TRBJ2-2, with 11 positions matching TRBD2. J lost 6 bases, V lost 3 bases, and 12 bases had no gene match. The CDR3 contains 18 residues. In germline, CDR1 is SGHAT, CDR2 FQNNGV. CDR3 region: CASSLYSSGRAAAGELFF. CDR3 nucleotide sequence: TGTGCCAGCAGCTTGTATAGTAGCGGGAGGGCAGCAGCCGGGGAGCTGTTTTTT.

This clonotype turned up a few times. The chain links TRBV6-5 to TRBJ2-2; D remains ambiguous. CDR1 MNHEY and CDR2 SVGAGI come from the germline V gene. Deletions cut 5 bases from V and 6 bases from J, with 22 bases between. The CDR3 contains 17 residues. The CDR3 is CASSAGLAWVMAGELFF. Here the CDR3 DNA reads TGTGCCAGCAGTGCCGGTCTGGCGTGGGTTATGGCCGGGGAGCTGTTTTTT.

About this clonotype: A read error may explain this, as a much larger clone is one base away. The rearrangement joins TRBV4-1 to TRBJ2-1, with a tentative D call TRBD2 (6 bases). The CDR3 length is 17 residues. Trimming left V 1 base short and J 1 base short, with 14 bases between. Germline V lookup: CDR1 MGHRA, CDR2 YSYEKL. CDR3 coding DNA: TGCGCCAGCAGCCAAGCCAACGGGAGAGGATCCTACAATGAGCAGTTCTTC. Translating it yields CASSQANGRGSYNEQFF.

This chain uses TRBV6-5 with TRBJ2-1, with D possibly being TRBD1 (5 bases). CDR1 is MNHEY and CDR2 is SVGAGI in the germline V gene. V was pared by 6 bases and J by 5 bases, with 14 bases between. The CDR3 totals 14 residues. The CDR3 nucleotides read TGTGCCAGCAGCTACAGGTATAAGGACAATGAGCAGTTCTTC. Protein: CASSYRYKDNEQFF.